A selection of T cell receptor beta chains follows, all from one sample in a study of blood T cell repertoires in COVID-19. Clones were read by immunoSEQ multiplex PCR, and TCRdb kept only the in-frame ones, dropping some. Of 350,000 to 400,000 clones listed, roughly 89% are singletons. The sample consisted of peripheral blood. All receptors derive from a man between 18 and 29 years old with active or convalescent COVID-19. Each CDR3 is given with its conserved first and last residue. Fields, in order: D gene, CDR3 length, J gene, V gene, clone size, CDR3 DNA, CDR3 protein. A D gene is named only where the DNA matches it firmly. The listing skips clone size in some rows; elsewhere it reads once, few, many or a size class.

- | 14 | TRBJ1-2 | TRBV18 | once | TGTGCCAGCTCACCCTCCGAAGGGGCACATGGCTACACCTTC | CASSPSEGAHGYTF
- | 15 | TRBJ2-1 | TRBV5-1 | - | TGCGCCAGCAGCATGACTGGTACGGTCTACAATGAGCAGTTCTTC | CASSMTGTVYNEQFF
- | 16 | TRBJ1-2 | TRBV3-1/TRBV3-2 | - | TGTGCCAGCAGCCAAGATCTTTCAAGGAGCTACGATGGCTACACCTTC | CASSQDLSRSYDGYTF
- | 16 | TRBJ2-7 | TRBV27 | - | TGTGCCAGCAGTTCCCCCGTAGCGGAGGCCCCTTACGAGCAGTACTTC | CASSSPVAEAPYEQYF
- | 16 | TRBJ1-5 | TRBV6-6 | - | TGTGCCAGCAGTCGACCCCGGACAGATAGCAATCAGCCCCAGCATTTT | CASSRPRTDSNQPQHF
TRBD2 | 15 | TRBJ2-7 | TRBV7-2 | - | TGTGCCAGCAGCTCGGGACTAGCGGGGCCCTTGGGGCAGTACTTC | CASSSGLAGPLGQYF
- | 16 | TRBJ2-2 | TRBV3-1/TRBV3-2 | once | TGTGCCAGCAGCCAATCGCGGGGGACAAACACCGGGGAGCTGTTTTTT | CASSQSRGTNTGELFF
- | 14 | TRBJ2-5 | TRBV5-1 | - | TGCGCCAGCAGCCTACAGGGTGTACAAGAGACCCAGTACTTC | CASSLQGVQETQYF
- | 17 | TRBJ1-3 | TRBV9 | - | TGTGCCAGCAGCGTAGGATGGAGTACAGCGGGTGGAAACACCATATATTTT | CASSVGWSTAGGNTIYF
- | 15 | TRBJ2-7 | TRBV5-5 | many | TGTGCCAGCAGCTTGTCACCAGGGTTGGGGGGCGAGCAGTACTTC | CASSLSPGLGGEQYF
- | 11 | TRBJ2-4 | TRBV12-3/TRBV12-4 | - | TGTGCCAGCAGCCTCCAGGTCATTCAGTACTTC | CASSLQVIQYF
TRBD1 | 15 | TRBJ1-2 | TRBV19 | - | TGTGCCACCTTACCCGACAGGGGGATACGCTATGGCTACACCTTC | CATLPDRGIRYGYTF
- | 14 | TRBJ2-7 | TRBV6-1 | - | TGTGCCAGCGGAATAGGGACTCTCTCCTACGAGCAGTACTTC | CASGIGTLSYEQYF
- | 14 | TRBJ2-7 | TRBV11-1 | - | TGTGCCAGCAGAGAAGGGGGATCTTTTTACGAGCAGTACTTC | CASREGGSFYEQYF
TRBD2 | 13 | TRBJ2-1 | TRBV6-4 | once | TGTGCCGGGGCGGCGGGAGGGTACAATGAGCAGTTCTTC | CAGAAGGYNEQFF
TRBD1 | 15 | TRBJ2-7 | TRBV7-6 | - | TGTGCCAGCACCGATGGACAGGGGGCATCCTACGAGCAGTACTTC | CASTDGQGASYEQYF
- | 15 | TRBJ1-5 | TRBV28 | - | TGTGCCAGCAGCCCCGGGGGGGGGCCGGATCAGCCCCAGCATTTT | CASSPGGGPDQPQHF
- | 13 | TRBJ2-5 | TRBV12-3/TRBV12-4 | - | TGTGCCAGCAGTCGGGGGGCGCGAGAGACCCAGTACTTC | CASSRGARETQYF
TRBD2 | 14 | TRBJ2-5 | TRBV7-2 | - | TGTGCCAGCAGCGCGGGACTAGCGGGAGAGACCCAGTACTTC | CASSAGLAGETQYF
- | 16 | TRBJ1-4 | TRBV28 | - | TGTGCCAGCACCGATCGAGGACTTGAGGGTTATGAAAAACTGTTTTTT | CASTDRGLEGYEKLFF
TRBD2 | 16 | TRBJ2-1 | TRBV9 | - | TGTGCCAGCAGCGTAGTTGGGGCTAGCGGGAGCGATGAGCAGTTCTTC | CASSVVGASGSDEQFF
- | 16 | TRBJ1-1 | TRBV9 | - | TGTGCCAGCAGCGATAAGGGAGTTTTGGGGAACACTGAAGCTTTCTTT | CASSDKGVLGNTEAFF
- | 12 | TRBJ2-1 | TRBV7-2 | - | TGTGCCAGCAGCTTAGTGAGGAATGAGCAGTTCTTC | CASSLVRNEQFF
- | 15 | TRBJ2-1 | TRBV24-1 | - | TGTGCCACCAGTGAGCCGGACAGAGAATACAATGAGCAGTTCTTC | CATSEPDREYNEQFF
TRBD1 | 15 | TRBJ1-5 | TRBV25-1 | - | TGTGCCAGCAGTGAGGGGACAGGGTTCAATCAGCCCCAGCATTTT | CASSEGTGFNQPQHF
TRBD1 | 13 | TRBJ2-1 | TRBV11-3 | - | TGTGCCAGCAGCCCCCGACAGGGTGAGGAGCAGTTCTTC | CASSPRQGEEQFF
TRBD1 | 14 | TRBJ2-1 | TRBV28 | - | TGTGCCAGCAGCCTGGTACAGGGGTCAGATGAGCAGTTCTTC | CASSLVQGSDEQFF
- | 14 | TRBJ1-1 | TRBV5-5 | - | TGTGCCAGCAGCTTGGTAGCAGTGAACACTGAAGCTTTCTTT | CASSLVAVNTEAFF
TRBD1 | 16 | TRBJ2-2 | TRBV5-6 | - | TGTGCCAGCAGCTTCCGGAGGACAGGTCAGACCGGGGAGCTGTTTTTT | CASSFRRTGQTGELFF
- | 15 | TRBJ1-1 | TRBV7-2 | - | TGTGCCAGCAGCTTATCCGGGAACAGGGTGGATGAAGCTTTCTTT | CASSLSGNRVDEAFF
TRBD1 | 15 | TRBJ2-7 | TRBV2 | once | TGTGCCAGCAGTGAAGGGACAGGGGAAGGTTACGAGCAGTACTTC | CASSEGTGEGYEQYF
- | 14 | TRBJ2-6 | TRBV6-5 | - | TGTGCCAGCAGTTACTCGAGTGGGGCCAACGTGCTGACTTTC | CASSYSSGANVLTF
TRBD2 | 17 | TRBJ2-1 | TRBV14 | - | TGTGCCAGCAGCCCCCGGTCCCTAGCGGGAGTCTACAATGAGCAGTTCTTC | CASSPRSLAGVYNEQFF
- | 14 | TRBJ1-2 | TRBV5-1 | - | TGCGCCAGCAGCTTGGGTGGGTTAACTAGTGGCTACACCTTC | CASSLGGLTSGYTF
- | 14 | TRBJ1-5 | TRBV15 | once | TGTGCCACCAGCAGAGATCAAGGGGGTCAGCCCCAGCATTTT | CATSRDQGGQPQHF
TRBD2 | 13 | TRBJ2-3 | TRBV3-1/TRBV3-2 | once | TGTGCCAGCAGCCAAGATAGCGGGGATACGCAGTATTTT | CASSQDSGDTQYF
TRBD1 | 13 | TRBJ1-1 | TRBV2 | many | TGTGCCAGCAGTGTCGGACAGGGCATGCGAGCTTTCTTT | CASSVGQGMRAFF
- | 16 | TRBJ2-7 | TRBV19 | few | TGTGCCACTTCGATAAGACGGGGGACAGAAACCTACGAGCAGTACTTC | CATSIRRGTETYEQYF
- | 14 | TRBJ2-3 | TRBV24-1 | - | TGTGCCACCAGTGCAGGGTTCGCGACAGATACGCAGTATTTT | CATSAGFATDTQYF
TRBD2 | 15 | TRBJ2-1 | TRBV10-3 | - | TGTGCCATCAGTCAGACTAGCGGGGCCTACAATGAGCAGTTCTTC | CAISQTSGAYNEQFF
TRBD1 | 14 | TRBJ2-7 | TRBV4-1 | - | TGCGCCAGCAGCCAATACCAGGGGGCCTACGAGCAGTACTTC | CASSQYQGAYEQYF
TRBD1 | 15 | TRBJ2-1 | TRBV6-5 | - | TGTGCCAGCAGTTCGACGACAGGGTCGGGGAATGAGCAGTTCTTC | CASSSTTGSGNEQFF
TRBD1 | 14 | TRBJ2-1 | TRBV7-9 | - | TGTGCCAGCAGCTTAGGGACAGGGTTCAATGAGCAGTTCTTC | CASSLGTGFNEQFF
- | 15 | TRBJ2-7 | TRBV4-1 | - | TGCGCCAGCAGCCAAGTTCTAGTCGGGAACTACGAGCAGTACTTC | CASSQVLVGNYEQYF
TRBD1 | 16 | TRBJ2-7 | TRBV5-1 | - | TGCGCCAGCAGCCTCGGACAGGGAGCGAAATCCTACGAGCAGTACTTC | CASSLGQGAKSYEQYF
- | 12 | TRBJ1-2 | TRBV28 | - | TGTGCCAGCAGTGACCAGGGGACAGGCTACACCTTC | CASSDQGTGYTF
- | 17 | TRBJ2-2 | TRBV5-8 | - | TGTGCCAGCAGCTGGAGCGTAGCGGTAACGAACACCGGGGAGCTGTTTTTT | CASSWSVAVTNTGELFF
- | 12 | TRBJ2-7 | TRBV5-5 | - | TGTGCCAGCAGCAGCGACTCGGTCGAGCAGTACTTC | CASSSDSVEQYF
TRBD1 | 16 | TRBJ1-6 | TRBV28 | - | TGTGCCAGCAGTTTCGCCCGAGACAGGGTCGATTCACCCCTCCACTTT | CASSFARDRVDSPLHF
- | 14 | TRBJ1-2 | TRBV27 | once | TGTGCCAGCAGTTTTAACTATGGGGCCCATGGCTACACCTTC | CASSFNYGAHGYTF
- | 13 | TRBJ2-7 | TRBV12-3/TRBV12-4 | once | TGTGCCAGCAGTTTAGGGAGGGGCTACGAGCAGTACTTC | CASSLGRGYEQYF
- | 15 | TRBJ1-1 | TRBV5-1 | - | TGCGCCAGCAGCCCCCGGGGGGCGGGGAACACTGAAGCTTTCTTT | CASSPRGAGNTEAFF
- | 14 | TRBJ2-5 | TRBV11-3 | - | TGTGCCAGCAGCCAAGACAGGATGCAGGAGACCCAGTACTTC | CASSQDRMQETQYF
- | 15 | TRBJ2-7 | TRBV7-2 | - | TGTGCCAGCAGCTTAAGTCGAACAAGCTCCTACGAGCAGTACTTC | CASSLSRTSSYEQYF
TRBD1 | 16 | TRBJ1-1 | TRBV18 | - | TGTGCCAGCTCACCACCGGTGGGACAGGGCAACACTGAAGCTTTCTTT | CASSPPVGQGNTEAFF
TRBD2 | 16 | TRBJ2-3 | TRBV28 | - | TGTGCCAGCAGTTTCTCAGCGGGGGGGCTCACAGATACGCAGTATTTT | CASSFSAGGLTDTQYF